This entry features one T cell receptor beta chain sequence. This entry is derived from a study of blood T cell repertoires in COVID-19. Generated by immunoSEQ multiplex PCR, the TCRdb table keeps only in-frame clones and is missing some. The sample consists of 180,000 or so clones, approximately 90% of them appearing once. CDR1 LNHDA and CDR2 SQIVND come from the germline V gene (reference sequence). The CDR3 contains 16 residues. V shed 1 base and J 4 bases; nucleotides not matched to a gene: 4. V gene TRBV19 combines with J gene TRBJ2-1, with TRBD1 identical over 10 bases. Sequenced sample: peripheral blood. The receptor comes from a man aged 18 to 29 with acute or convalescent COVID-19. The CDR3 is CASSIVGTGVYNEQFF. CDR3 coding DNA: TGTGCCAGTAGTATAGTTGGGACAGGGGTATACAATGAGCAGTTCTTC.